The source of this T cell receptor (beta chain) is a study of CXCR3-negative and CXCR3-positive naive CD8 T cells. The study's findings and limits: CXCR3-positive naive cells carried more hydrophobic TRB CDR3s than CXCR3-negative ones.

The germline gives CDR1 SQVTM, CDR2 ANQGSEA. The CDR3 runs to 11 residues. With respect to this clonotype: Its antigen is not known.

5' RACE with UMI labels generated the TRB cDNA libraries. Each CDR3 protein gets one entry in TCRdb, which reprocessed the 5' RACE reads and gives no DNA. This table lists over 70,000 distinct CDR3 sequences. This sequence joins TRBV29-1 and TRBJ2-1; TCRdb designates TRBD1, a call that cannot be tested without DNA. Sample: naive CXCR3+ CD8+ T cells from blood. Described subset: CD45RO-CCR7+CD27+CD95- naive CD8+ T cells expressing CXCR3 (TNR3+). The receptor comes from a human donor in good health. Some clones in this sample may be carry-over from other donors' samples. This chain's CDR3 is CSVQGGPEQFF.